This is a list of T cell receptor beta chains from one sample in a study of cytomegalovirus exposure and HLA in healthy donors. Sequencing used immunoSEQ multiplex PCR; TCRdb keeps in-frame clones, though not all of them. The sample yields around 110,000 clones, about four fifths seen once. Specimen: PBMCs. Receptor source: a young woman in good health and CMV-seronegative. Each CDR3 is given with its conserved first and last residue. The D gene is left open where the match is weak. Rows give clone size only sometimes, using once, few, many, or a class for an expanded clone.

J gene: TRBJ1-2
D gene: -
V gene: TRBV19
clone size: -
CDR3 DNA: TGTGCCAGTAGCCTCCAGGGGCGCGGCTATGGCTACACCTTC
CDR3 protein: CASSLQGRGYGYTF

J gene: TRBJ1-1
D gene: -
V gene: TRBV19
clone size: -
CDR3 DNA: TGTGCCAGTAGTATCCTTCTGAACACTGAAGCTTTCTTT
CDR3 protein: CASSILLNTEAFF

J gene: TRBJ2-3
D gene: -
V gene: TRBV5-1
clone size: few
CDR3 DNA: TGCGCCAGCAGCTTGGACAGGGTTGACGATACGCAGTATTTT
CDR3 protein: CASSLDRVDDTQYF

J gene: TRBJ1-1
D gene: TRBD1
V gene: TRBV27
clone size: -
CDR3 DNA: TGTGCCAGCAGTTTACAGGGGGTGAACACTGAAGCTTTCTTT
CDR3 protein: CASSLQGVNTEAFF

J gene: TRBJ2-6
D gene: -
V gene: TRBV19
clone size: -
CDR3 DNA: TGTGCCAGTAGTATAGCGAGCTCTGGGGCCAACGTCCTGACTTTC
CDR3 protein: CASSIASSGANVLTF

J gene: TRBJ2-7
D gene: -
V gene: TRBV19
clone size: few
CDR3 DNA: TGTGCCAGTAGTATCGCGTTTGGTTACGAGCAGTACTTC
CDR3 protein: CASSIAFGYEQYF

J gene: TRBJ1-1
D gene: -
V gene: TRBV11-2
clone size: -
CDR3 DNA: TGTGCCAGCAGCCATCGGGTTGACCCGATGAACACTGAAGCTTTCTTT
CDR3 protein: CASSHRVDPMNTEAFF

J gene: TRBJ2-7
D gene: -
V gene: TRBV6-6
clone size: -
CDR3 DNA: TGTGCCAGCGAAGCCCGATCCTCATCCTACGAGCAGTACTTC
CDR3 protein: CASEARSSSYEQYF

J gene: TRBJ2-1
D gene: -
V gene: TRBV27
clone size: -
CDR3 DNA: TGTGCCAGCAGTTTAATGGTGTTAGCCAATGAGCAGTTCTTC
CDR3 protein: CASSLMVLANEQFF

J gene: TRBJ1-1
D gene: -
V gene: TRBV6-5
clone size: -
CDR3 DNA: TGTGCCAGCAGTTACGGGGGGGCAGCTACTGAAGCTTTCTTT
CDR3 protein: CASSYGGAATEAFF

J gene: TRBJ1-5
D gene: -
V gene: TRBV19
clone size: -
CDR3 DNA: TGTGCCAGTAGTATATATTCCGGGAGCAATCAGCCCCAGCATTTT
CDR3 protein: CASSIYSGSNQPQHF

J gene: TRBJ1-2
D gene: TRBD1
V gene: TRBV29-1
clone size: -
CDR3 DNA: TGCAGCGCCGAGGGGGCAGTTTATGGCTACACCTTC
CDR3 protein: CSAEGAVYGYTF

J gene: TRBJ1-1
D gene: -
V gene: TRBV5-1
clone size: once
CDR3 DNA: TGCGCCAGCAGCGCGATGGGGGGCACTGAAGCTTTCTTT
CDR3 protein: CASSAMGGTEAFF

J gene: TRBJ1-1
D gene: -
V gene: TRBV5-4
clone size: -
CDR3 DNA: TGTGCCAGCAGCTTGTCACAGGGAGTAACTGAAGCTTTCTTT
CDR3 protein: CASSLSQGVTEAFF

J gene: TRBJ1-1
D gene: TRBD1
V gene: TRBV2
clone size: -
CDR3 DNA: TGTGCCAGCAGTGAAGCTGGGAGGGACAGGGTGGTTAGCACTGAAGCTTTCTTT
CDR3 protein: CASSEAGRDRVVSTEAFF

J gene: TRBJ1-1
D gene: -
V gene: TRBV5-4
clone size: -
CDR3 DNA: TGTGCCAGCAGCGGACTCACGTACACTGAAGCTTTCTTT
CDR3 protein: CASSGLTYTEAFF

J gene: TRBJ2-7
D gene: -
V gene: TRBV5-1
clone size: -
CDR3 DNA: TGCGCCAGCAGCTTGTCGTCCTACGAGCAGTACTTC
CDR3 protein: CASSLSSYEQYF

J gene: TRBJ2-7
D gene: -
V gene: TRBV5-6
clone size: -
CDR3 DNA: TGTGCCAGCAGCCTAATTGCGGGGTACGAGCAGTACTTC
CDR3 protein: CASSLIAGYEQYF

J gene: TRBJ2-3
D gene: TRBD1
V gene: TRBV18
clone size: -
CDR3 DNA: TGTGCCAGCTCACCACGGCGACAGGGGTTGGATACGCAGTATTTT
CDR3 protein: CASSPRRQGLDTQYF

J gene: TRBJ2-7
D gene: -
V gene: TRBV9
clone size: -
CDR3 DNA: TGTGCCAGCAGCGTAGATCCCAGGGTCCACGAGCAGTACTTC
CDR3 protein: CASSVDPRVHEQYF

J gene: TRBJ1-2
D gene: -
V gene: TRBV30
clone size: -
CDR3 DNA: TGTGCCTGCCGGGTATATGGCTACACCTTC
CDR3 protein: CACRVYGYTF

J gene: TRBJ2-7
D gene: TRBD1
V gene: TRBV10-1
clone size: few
CDR3 DNA: TGCGCCAGCAGTGACGCGCGGGGACAGGGGGCTGGGGAGCAGTACTTC
CDR3 protein: CASSDARGQGAGEQYF

J gene: TRBJ1-2
D gene: -
V gene: TRBV27
clone size: -
CDR3 DNA: TGTGCCAGCAGTTTCCCCGCCGGGTCGCCTACCTTC
CDR3 protein: CASSFPAGSPTF

J gene: TRBJ1-1
D gene: -
V gene: TRBV7-8
clone size: -
CDR3 DNA: TGTGCCAGCAGCTTATGGCAGGGCCTATCGAACACTGAAGCTTTCTTT
CDR3 protein: CASSLWQGLSNTEAFF

J gene: TRBJ1-1
D gene: -
V gene: TRBV30
clone size: -
CDR3 DNA: TGTGCCTGGAACCGGGGGTTCGGGGGTTTCTCTGAAGCTTTCTTT
CDR3 protein: CAWNRGFGGFSEAFF

J gene: TRBJ1-4
D gene: -
V gene: TRBV18
clone size: -
CDR3 DNA: TGTGCCAGCACACTGCTCCAGGATAATGAAAAACTGTTTTTT
CDR3 protein: CASTLLQDNEKLFF

J gene: TRBJ2-5
D gene: -
V gene: TRBV6-5
clone size: -
CDR3 DNA: TGTGCCAGCAGTACTCCGGGGTGGGAGGAGACCCAGTACTTC
CDR3 protein: CASSTPGWEETQYF

J gene: TRBJ1-1
D gene: -
V gene: TRBV29-1
clone size: -
CDR3 DNA: TGCAGCGTTCGTCGGGGGATGAACACTGAAGCTTTCTTT
CDR3 protein: CSVRRGMNTEAFF

J gene: TRBJ2-1
D gene: -
V gene: TRBV7-9
clone size: -
CDR3 DNA: TGTGCCAGCAGCTATGGACTAAGCTCCTACAATGAGCAGTTCTTC
CDR3 protein: CASSYGLSSYNEQFF

J gene: TRBJ1-1
D gene: -
V gene: TRBV6-5
clone size: -
CDR3 DNA: TGTGCCAGCAGTTACTCAGCGGCGGCTGAAGCTTTCTTT
CDR3 protein: CASSYSAAAEAFF